The 18 T cell receptor beta chains reported below all come from one sample, sequenced in a study of human T cells and chemical hapten exposure. MiXCR was run by TCRdb on the RACE reads, yielding one entry per CDR3 protein. This table has 45,000 to 65,000 distinct CDR3 sequences, around 10% appearing once. Time point: pre-sensitization, week 0. Treatment noted: therapeutic diphenylcyclopropenone sensitization with weekly scalp DPC. Here the sequenced sample was whole blood, taken in connection with sensitization to the hapten diphenylcyclopropenone (DPC). These receptor sequences come from a man aged 40-50 years with alopecia areata. Some clones in this sample may be carry-over from other donors' samples.

The chain employs TRBV7-8 and TRBJ1-1; no firm D call. Trimming stripped 2 bases from V and 2 bases from J, with 3 bases between. This CDR3 is built from 12 residues. Germline CDR1 SGHVS, CDR2 FQNEAQ. This chain's CDR3 is CASSLSNTEAFF. The CDR3 DNA reads as TGTGCCAGCAGCTTAAGTAACACTGAAGCTTTCTTT. Full variable domain (rest looked up from reference TRBV7-8 and TRBJ1-1): GAGVSQSPRYKVAKRGQDVALRCDPISGHVSLFWYQQALGQGPEFLTYFQNEAQLDKSGLPSDRFFAERPEGSVSTLKIQRTQQEDSAVYLCASSLSNTEAFFGQGTRLTVV.

The chain recombines TRBV5-6 with TRBJ1-1, with 10 positions matching TRBD1. Per germline, CDR1 SGHDT and CDR2 YYEEEE. V dropped 3 bases and J dropped 7; count of bases not matched to a gene: 0. The CDR3 consists of 12 residues. The chain's CDR3 is CASSWTGGEAFF. CDR3 coding DNA: TGTGCCAGCAGCTGGACAGGGGGTGAAGCTTTCTTT.

This clonotype was counted many times. The chain uses TRBV7-3 and TRBJ2-1; 9 bases map to TRBD2. V was clipped by 5 bases and J by 6 bases; unmatched bases: 14. Germline lookup yields CDR1 SGHTA and CDR2 FQGTGA. CDR3 length: 17 residues. CDR3 sequence (DNA): TGTGCCAGCAGCCCCTTCCGTGGGCTAGCGGGGAGCAATGAGCAGTTCTTC. Amino acids: CASSPFRGLAGSNEQFF.

In its sample, this clonotype was seen many times. The rearrangement links TRBV11-2 to TRBJ2-3; 8 positions match TRBD1. This CDR3 spans 17 amino acids. Germline V gene data show CDR1 as SGHAT and CDR2 as FQNNGV. Germline trimming cut 3 bases from V and 6 bases from J; bases unmatched to any gene: 14. This CDR3 is CASSFDSGRGRLDTQYF. CDR3 coding DNA: TGTGCCAGCAGCTTCGACTCGGGCAGGGGGCGCCTGGATACGCAGTATTTT.

In its sample, this clonotype was seen many times. V gene TRBV6-1 combines with J gene TRBJ2-7, with D perhaps TRBD2 (5 bases). In germline, CDR1 is MNHNS, CDR2 SASEGT. V was shortened by 8 bases and J by 2 bases, with 10 bases between the two germline ends. The CDR3 consists of 12 residues. This CDR3 is CASGENAYEQYF. The CDR3 DNA reads TGTGCCAGCGGGGAGAATGCCTACGAGCAGTACTTC.

This clonotype was observed at least ten times. The rearrangement links TRBV6-5 to TRBJ2-7; 9 bases match TRBD2. CDR1 and CDR2 (germline): MNHEY, SVGAGI. The CDR3 has 17 residues. After removal of 4 bases from V and 3 bases from J, the junction contained 13 bases not matched to a gene. For the CDR3, the DNA is TGTGCCAGCAGTTCCACTAGCGGGCTCCCTTCCGTCTACGAGCAGTACTTC. The encoded protein is CASSSTSGLPSVYEQYF.

The chain has TRBV29-1 and TRBJ2-3; TRBD2 matches at 14 bases. Trimming took 4 bases from V and 3 from J; bases not matched to a gene: 6. The CDR3 is 16 residues long. Germline-derived CDR1 and CDR2 are SQVTM and ANQGSEA. CDR3: CSVAGLAGEATDTQYF. The CDR3 DNA reads TGCAGCGTTGCGGGACTAGCGGGAGAGGCGACAGATACGCAGTATTTT.

The table lists this clonotype with many counts. This chain connects TRBV12-3 or TRBV12-4 to TRBJ2-2; D is possibly TRBD1 (6 bases). V was trimmed by 3 bases and J by 6 bases, leaving 11 bases between them. This CDR3 has 14 amino acids. For the CDR3, the DNA is TGTGCCAGCAGTTTCCTACAGGGCTCCGGGGAGCTGTTTTTT. It encodes CASSFLQGSGELFF.

This clonotype came up many times. The gene calls are TRBV12-3 or TRBV12-4 and TRBJ2-5, with a possible D match to TRBD2 (6 bases). The CDR3 totals 13 residues. V gave up 3 bases and J gave up 5 bases, with 10 bases separating them. The CDR3 loop is CASSFAGMETQYF. In DNA, the CDR3 is TGTGCCAGCAGTTTCGCGGGGATGGAGACCCAGTACTTC.

This clonotype occurred many times. The chain uses TRBV24-1 and TRBJ2-2, with 8 nucleotides matching TRBD1. After removal of 6 bases from V and 6 bases from J, the junction contained 8 bases not matched to a gene. The CDR3 runs 15 residues. Per the germline V gene, CDR1 is KGHDR and CDR2 is SFDVKD. The CDR3 here is CATSTYRGKSGELFF. The CDR3 DNA reads TGTGCCACCAGTACTTACAGGGGGAAGTCCGGGGAGCTGTTTTTT.

This clonotype was observed many times. This sequence joins TRBV28 and TRBJ2-7, with 7 bases fitting TRBD1. CDR1 and CDR2 from the germline V gene are MDHEN and SYDVKM. V trimming: 3 bases; J trimming: 1 base; junction bases outside the gene matches: 9. The CDR3 is made up of 16 amino acids. CDR3 residues: CASSFSYDRASYEQYF. CDR3 DNA: TGTGCCAGCAGTTTTTCGTATGACAGGGCTTCCTACGAGCAGTACTTC.

The chain combines TRBV6-6 with TRBJ1-4; TRBD1 is a possible D gene (5 bases). This CDR3 has 15 residues. V was shortened by 2 bases and J by 5 bases, with 12 bases between the two germline ends. Germline CDR1 is MNHNY and CDR2 is SVGAGI (reference sequence). The CDR3 sequence: CASSYSGTVNEKLFF. The CDR3, as DNA: TGTGCCAGCAGTTACAGCGGGACGGTGAATGAAAAACTGTTTTTT.

The chain uses TRBV4-3 and TRBJ2-1; 11 nucleotides align to TRBD2. Germline V gives CDR1 LGHNA, CDR2 YSLEER. V gave up 0 bases and J gave up 6 bases; unmatched junction bases: 13. The CDR3 runs 19 residues. As DNA, the CDR3 is TGCGCCAGCAGCCAAGAATTAGCGAGGAGTAGCGGGAGGGGCAATGAGCAGTTCTTC. This encodes CASSQELARSSGRGNEQFF.

In its sample, this clonotype was seen many times. J is TRBJ2-7 and V is TRBV28; the match to TRBD2 covers 12 bases. Germline-derived CDR1 and CDR2 are MDHEN and SYDVKM. This CDR3 has 15 residues. J lost 3 bases, V lost 5 bases, and 5 bases had no gene match. CDR3 DNA sequence: TGTGCCAGCAGTCCGACTAGCGGGAGTTACTACGAGCAGTACTTC. Translation: CASSPTSGSYYEQYF.

This chain connects TRBV3-1 to TRBJ1-3; the D is unclear. CDR1 and CDR2 from the germline V gene are LGHDT and YNNKEL (reference sequence). The V end lost 1 base, the J end lost 0 bases, and 10 bases lay between the germline ends. The CDR3 length is 16 residues. CDR3 coding DNA: TGTGCCAGCAGCCAAGTGTTCGGGAGCTCTGGAAACACCATATATTTT. Its protein is CASSQVFGSSGNTIYF.

The chain carries TRBV3-1 and TRBJ2-7; 14 bases are a match to TRBD2. V gave up 5 bases and J gave up 5 bases; unmatched junction bases: 5. Looked up from germline, CDR1 is LGHDT and CDR2 is YNNKEL (reference sequence). This CDR3 is built from 15 residues. In DNA, the CDR3 is TGTGCCAGCAGCTACCCGGGACTAGCGGGAGACGAGCAGTACTTC. Translated: CASSYPGLAGDEQYF.

This clonotype was recorded a few times. V gene TRBV4-1 combines with J gene TRBJ2-5; D might be TRBD2 (6 bases). The V gene lost 0 bases and the J gene lost 2 bases, with 13 bases spanning the gap. CDR1 is MGHRA, CDR2 YSYEKL, per germline. The CDR3 is 16 amino acids. The CDR3 DNA sequence: TGCGCCAGCAGCCAAGATCAGGGCGGGATGCAAGAGACCCAGTACTTC. Translation gives CASSQDQGGMQETQYF.

This clonotype was detected only a few times. The chain is built from TRBV5-4 and TRBJ2-2, with 10 bases matching TRBD2. V lost 7 bases, J lost 4 bases, and 7 bases stayed unmatched. CDR1 and CDR2 from the germline V gene are SGHNT and YYREEE (reference sequence). This CDR3 comprises 15 residues. CDR3 amino acids: CASGRTSGPTGELFF. The CDR3 coding sequence is TGTGCCAGCGGAAGGACTAGCGGACCCACCGGGGAGCTGTTTTTT. Based on the CDR3 plus reference TRBV5-4 and TRBJ2-2, the full variable domain is ETGVTQSPTHLIKTRGQQVTLRCSSQSGHNTVSWYQQALGQGPQFIFQYYREEENGRGNFPPRFSGLQFPNYSSELNVNALELDDSALYLCASGRTSGPTGELFFGEGSRLTVL.